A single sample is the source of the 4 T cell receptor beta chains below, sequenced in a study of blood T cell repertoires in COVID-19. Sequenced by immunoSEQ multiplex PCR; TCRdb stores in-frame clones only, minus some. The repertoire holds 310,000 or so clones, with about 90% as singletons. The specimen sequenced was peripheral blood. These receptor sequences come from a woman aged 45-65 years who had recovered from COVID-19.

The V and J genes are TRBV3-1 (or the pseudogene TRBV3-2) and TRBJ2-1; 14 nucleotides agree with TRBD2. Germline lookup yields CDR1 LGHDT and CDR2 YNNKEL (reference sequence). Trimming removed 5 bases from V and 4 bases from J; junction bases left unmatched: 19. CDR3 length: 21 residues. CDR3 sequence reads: CASSLPDPGLAGGLGYNEQFF. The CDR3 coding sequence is TGTGCCAGCAGCTTACCGGACCCCGGACTAGCGGGGGGCCTCGGTTACAATGAGCAGTTCTTC.

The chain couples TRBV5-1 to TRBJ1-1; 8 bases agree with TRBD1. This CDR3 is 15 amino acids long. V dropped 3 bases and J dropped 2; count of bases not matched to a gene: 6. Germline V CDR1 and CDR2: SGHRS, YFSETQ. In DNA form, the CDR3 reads TGCGCCAGCAGCTCACAAGACAGGGGTAACACTGAAGCTTTCTTT. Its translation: CASSSQDRGNTEAFF. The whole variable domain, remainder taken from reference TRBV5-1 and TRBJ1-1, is KAGVTQTPRYLIKTRGQQVTLSCSPISGHRSVSWYQQTPGQGLQFLFEYFSETQRNKGNFPGRFSGRQFSNSRSEMNVSTLELGDSALYLCASSSQDRGNTEAFFGQGTRLTVV.

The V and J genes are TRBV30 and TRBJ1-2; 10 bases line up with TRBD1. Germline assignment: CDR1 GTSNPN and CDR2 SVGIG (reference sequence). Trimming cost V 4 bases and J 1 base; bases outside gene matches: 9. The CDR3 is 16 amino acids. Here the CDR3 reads CAWKGGQGKDNYGYTF. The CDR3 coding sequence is TGTGCCTGGAAGGGGGGACAGGGGAAAGATAACTATGGCTACACCTTC.

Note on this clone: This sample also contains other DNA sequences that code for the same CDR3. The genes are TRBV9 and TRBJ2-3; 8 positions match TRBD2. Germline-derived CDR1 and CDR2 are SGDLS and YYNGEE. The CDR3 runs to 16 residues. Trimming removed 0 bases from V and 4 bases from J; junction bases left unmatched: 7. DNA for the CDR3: TGTGCCAGCAGCGTAGCTAGCGGGTTCCCCCCAGATACGCAGTATTTT. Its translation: CASSVASGFPPDTQYF.